Sequencing of this T cell receptor (beta chain) was carried out in a study of response to subunit inactivated influenza vaccine. One entry per CDR3 protein, called by TCRdb with MiXCR from the RT-PCR reads. The sample records around 760,000 distinct CDR3 sequences, approximately 15% being singletons. To note about this clonotype: As yet, its antigen is unknown.

Findings and limits, study-wide: T cells newly recruited by each seasonal influenza vaccination are few, the authors suggested.

The receptor was isolated from a man aged 50 or older who received an inactivated influenza vaccine. This specimen was PBMCs from blood, taken roughly 15 days before vaccination.

The CDR3 DNA is TGTGCCAGCAGCTTAGGGGTACGGGGGAGGGAGACCCAGTACTTC. It encodes CASSLGVRGRETQYF. The rearrangement uses TRBV11-2 and TRBJ2-5, with D perhaps TRBD2 (6 bases). The CDR3 consists of 15 residues. V was pared by 1 base and J by 5 bases, with 14 bases between. Germline loops: CDR1 SGHAT, CDR2 FQNNGV.